The clone carrying this T cell receptor beta chain is a singleton in its sample. Its matching antigen is unknown. This CDR3 comprises 14 residues. The junction had 7 bases not matched to a gene; V was cut back by 2 bases and J by 10 bases. Per the germline V gene, CDR1 is KGHSH and CDR2 is LQKENI. The data derive from a study of response to subunit inactivated influenza vaccine. Study-level results: Only a handful of new T cells, the authors suggested, are recruited with each seasonal influenza vaccination.

TCRdb re-called the RT-PCR reads through MiXCR, storing one row per CDR3 protein. The sample contains around 600,000 distinct CDR3 sequences, around 11% of which appear only once. A further study also used this sample, focusing on T cells expressing NK-cell markers. This second study notes: Researchers built TCR beta cDNA using 5'RACE template switching with UMIs. Seropositivity for HCMV was found in most of the eight sequenced donors, with one seronegative. The CD3+CD56-NKG2C+ fraction of a handful of donors was likewise dominated by these clonotypes.

This sample comprised PBMCs from blood, obtained on the day of vaccination. The genes are TRBV18 and TRBJ2-1, with 8 bases identical to TRBD1. The receptor was isolated from a man aged 50-59 years who received an inactivated influenza vaccine. The CDR3 nucleotides are TGTGCCAGCTCACCAAACCAGGGGGCGGCCGAGCAGTTCTTC. It translates to CASSPNQGAAEQFF. Full variable domain (rest looked up from reference TRBV18 and TRBJ2-1): NAGVMQNPRHLVRRRGQEARLRCSPMKGHSHVYWYRQLPEEGLKFMVYLQKENIIDESGMPKERFSAEFPKEGPSILRIQQVVRGDSAAYFCASSPNQGAAEQFFGPGTRLTVL.